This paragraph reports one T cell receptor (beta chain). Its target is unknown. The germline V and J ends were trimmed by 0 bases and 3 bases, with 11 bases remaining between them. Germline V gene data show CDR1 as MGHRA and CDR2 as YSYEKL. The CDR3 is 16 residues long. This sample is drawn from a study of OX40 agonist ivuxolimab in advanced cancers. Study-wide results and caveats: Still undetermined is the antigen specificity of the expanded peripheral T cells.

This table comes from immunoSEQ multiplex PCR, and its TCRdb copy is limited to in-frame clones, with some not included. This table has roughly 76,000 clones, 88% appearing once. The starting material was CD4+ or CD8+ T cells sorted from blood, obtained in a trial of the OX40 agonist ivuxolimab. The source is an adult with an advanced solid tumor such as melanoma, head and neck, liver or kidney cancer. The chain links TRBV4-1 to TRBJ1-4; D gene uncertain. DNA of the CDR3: TGCGCCAGCAGCCAAGATCCTTATTGGGCTAATGAAAAACTGTTTTTT. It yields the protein CASSQDPYWANEKLFF.